The source of this TCR beta chain is a study of PD-L1 blockade in urothelial cancer. Study-wide context: Male sex and bladder-origin urothelial cancer were recorded for twenty-five of 29 patients. Patients' prior chemotherapy regimens numbered 0 to 3. T cells numbered a median of about 150,000 in the blood samples.

The V gene's germline CDR1 is SGHTA and CDR2 FQGNSA. The CDR3 loop spans 16 amino acids. Trimming took off 6 bases at V and 6 bases at J, with 18 bases between the two ends. Stated time point: peripheral blood 6 weeks after treatment start. Assay used: immunoSEQ multiplex PCR; TCRdb lists only in-frame clones, some missing. The sample has more than 45,000 clones; 86% are singletons. Of note for this clone: Its antigen is as yet unknown.

Study-wide findings and caveats: Tumor-linked clones in blood grew more by 3 weeks in durable-benefit patients.

The sequence was obtained from a man aged 60-69 years with urothelial cancer. The sequencing used PBMCs, collected around atezolizumab (anti-PD-L1) treatment. The gene calls are TRBV7-2 and TRBJ2-6; tentative D call: TRBD2 (5 bases). CDR3 coding DNA: TGTGCCAGCAGAGCTTGGGCGGGCGCTCAGGCCAACGTCCTGACTTTC. It is translated as CASRAWAGAQANVLTF.